The next 29 T cell receptor beta chains were all read from a single sample in a study of T cells in Graves' hyperthyroidism and ophthalmopathy. The source material, RNA transcripts, was used to amplify TCR beta CDR3 regions. Primed by the HTBI set, a first-round RT-PCR was run on the TCR CDR3. TCRdb reanalysed the multiplex PCR reads using MiXCR and keeps one entry per CDR3 protein. The sample gives 300,000 or so distinct CDR3 sequences, roughly 17% of which show up once; approximately 31% is in the top ten. The sequencing sample was made of blood. These receptors came from a young man with Graves' hyperthyroidism.

This clonotype has a count of ten or more. The chain employs TRBV9 and TRBJ2-7; D gene ambiguous. Germline V gene lookup returns CDR1 SGDLS and CDR2 YYNGEE. This CDR3 comprises 14 residues. The ends were cut back, 0 bases at V and 3 bases at J, with 10 bases in the middle. The CDR3 spells CASSVDPGGYEQYF. The DNA of the CDR3 is TGTGCCAGCAGCGTAGATCCGGGCGGCTACGAGCAGTACTTC.

In this sample, this clonotype turned up many times. The chain combines TRBV12-3 or TRBV12-4 with TRBJ2-7, with 7 positions matching TRBD2. This CDR3 contains 14 residues. V gave up 5 bases and J gave up 2 bases; unmatched junction bases: 6. In DNA, the CDR3 is TGTGCCAGCAGTGGGCGGGAGAGGGCCTACGAGCAGTACTTC. Translation: CASSGRERAYEQYF.

This sequence joins TRBV6-2 or TRBV6-3 and TRBJ2-7; no definite D call. Germline assignment: CDR1 MNHEY and CDR2 SVGEGT. This CDR3 spans 15 amino acids. Trimming took off 5 bases at V and 1 base at J, with 15 bases between the two ends. DNA for the CDR3: TGTGCCAGCAGTCCCCCTTTCGATTTTTCCTACGAGCAGTACTTC. Translated, it gives CASSPPFDFSYEQYF.

A remark on this clonotype: No conserved phenylalanine or tryptophan ends this CDR3, so it is likely a read error. V is TRBV28 and J is TRBJ2-7; tentatively, D is TRBD2 (5 bases). This CDR3 spans 14 amino acids. V was pared by 0 bases and J by 6 bases, with 12 bases between. Per the germline V gene, CDR1 is MDHEN and CDR2 is SYDVKM. CDR3 residues: CASSLWAEEREQYL. The CDR3 bases are TGTGCCAGCAGTTTATGGGCGGAGGAGCGCGAGCAGTACCTC.

This clonotype occurred many times. The rearrangement joins TRBV3-1 to TRBJ1-2; possibly TRBD1 for D (6 bases). CDR1 LGHDT and CDR2 YNNKEL come from the germline V gene (reference sequence). Deletions cut 0 bases from V and 8 bases from J, with 13 bases between. The CDR3 length is 14 residues. The CDR3 region has the DNA TGTGCCAGCAGCCAAGATCCAGGGGATAGGGGCTACACCTTC. It yields the protein CASSQDPGDRGYTF.

This clonotype was detected ten times or more. Here the CDR3 reads CASSRPGGNEQFF. CDR3 sequence (DNA): TGTGCCAGCAGCCGCCCGGGGGGCAATGAGCAGTTCTTC. The J gene is TRBJ2-1, the V gene TRBV7-9, with TRBD2 matching over 7 bases. Trimming cost V 5 bases and J 6 bases; bases outside gene matches: 4. Per the germline V gene, CDR1 is SEHNR and CDR2 is FQNEAQ (reference sequence). The CDR3 spans 13 residues.

This clonotype showed up many times. The V gene is TRBV5-1, the J gene TRBJ1-1, with D unclear. The ends were cut back, 1 base at V and 0 bases at J, with 13 bases in the middle. This CDR3 region has 16 residues. Germline V lookup: CDR1 SGHRS, CDR2 YFSETQ. CDR3 in amino acids: CASSLSQRLLNTEAFF. CDR3 nucleotides: TGCGCCAGCAGCTTGTCACAGCGCTTATTGAACACTGAAGCTTTCTTT.

This sequence joins TRBV12-3 or TRBV12-4 and TRBJ2-1; no reliable D call. Trimming removed 6 bases at V and 8 bases at J, with 11 bases between. This CDR3 region has 12 residues. The CDR3 DNA is TGTGCCAGCAGCCTTTCCTTAGATGAGCAGTTCTTC. Protein product: CASSLSLDEQFF.

This clonotype was seen a few times. V gene TRBV6-1 combines with J gene TRBJ1-3; D not resolved. Trimming cost V 6 bases and J 2 bases, with 14 bases left between them. The CDR3 sequence is 15 residues long. Germline V gene lookup returns CDR1 MNHNS and CDR2 SASEGT. CDR3 protein: CASRPLGETGNTIYF. The CDR3 region has the DNA TGTGCCAGCAGGCCCCTCGGGGAAACTGGAAACACCATATATTTT.

This clonotype was seen only a few times. The V call is TRBV10-3, the J call TRBJ2-1; 8 nucleotides agree with TRBD2. The V and J ends lost 0 bases and 10 bases, in that order; junction bases with no gene match: 5. The CDR3 covers 14 residues. Germline V lookup: CDR1 ENHRY, CDR2 SYGVKD. CDR3 in amino acids: CAISESSGTGEQFF. As DNA, the CDR3 is TGTGCCATCAGTGAGTCTAGCGGGACGGGGGAGCAGTTCTTC.

V is TRBV20-1 and J is TRBJ2-2; D possibly uses TRBD1 or TRBD2 (6 bases each). Germline assignment: CDR1 DFQATT and CDR2 SNEGSKA (reference sequence). The CDR3 contains 17 residues. Trimming took off 1 base at V and 6 bases at J, with 21 bases between the two ends. DNA for the CDR3: TGCAGTGCTAGAGGGATTCGGGGGACACGGTCCCCCGGGGAGCTGTTTTTT. It codes for CSARGIRGTRSPGELFF.

This clonotype has at least ten counts. The chain links TRBV2 to TRBJ2-7, with 11 bases aligning to TRBD2. Trimming at V came to 1 base and at J to 5 bases, leaving 7 bases not matched to a gene. Germline assignment: CDR1 SNHLY and CDR2 FYNNEI. The CDR3 is made up of 16 amino acids. The CDR3 is CASSEEGALAGDEQYF. The CDR3 DNA sequence: TGTGCCAGCAGTGAAGAGGGGGCACTAGCGGGAGACGAGCAGTACTTC.

This clonotype came up a few times. One junction end does not reproduce the germline sequence, and a read error may be involved. This chain connects TRBV11-2 to TRBJ2-7, with D perhaps matching TRBD1 (5 bases). The CDR3 spans 14 residues. Germline V gene sequence: CDR1 SGHAT, CDR2 FQNNGV. The CDR3 protein is CASSSTRQLYEQYF. CDR3 coding DNA: TGCGCCAGCAGCTCGACCCGACAGCTCTACGAGCAGTACTTC. Full variable domain (outside the CDR3, taken from reference TRBV11-2 and TRBJ2-7): EAGVAQSPRYKIIEKRQSVAFWCNPISGHATLYWYQQILGQGPKLLIQFQNNGVVDDSQLPKDRFSAERLKGVDSTLKIQPAKLEDSAVYLCASSSTRQLYEQYFGPGTRLTVT.

The V call is TRBV7-9, the J call TRBJ2-1; a weak D match, TRBD2 (7 bases). Germline CDR1 and CDR2: SEHNR and FQNEAQ (reference sequence). The CDR3 totals 12 residues. Trimming shortened V by 5 bases and J by 9 bases, and 11 bases separated the two germline ends. CDR3 DNA sequence: TGTGCCAGCAGCAAAGGGGGGGGTGAGCAGTTCTTC. Protein product: CASSKGGGEQFF. Combining the CDR3 with reference TRBV7-9 and TRBJ2-1 gives the whole variable domain DTGVSQNPRHKITKRGQNVTFRCDPISEHNRLYWYRQTLGQGPEFLTYFQNEAQLEKSRLLSDRFSAERPKGSFSTLEIQRTEQGDSAMYLCASSKGGGEQFFGPGTRLTVL.

This clonotype was detected only a few times. The J gene is TRBJ2-2, the V gene TRBV7-9, with D uncertain. V was cut by 1 base and J by 1 base, with 7 bases left in between. The CDR3 length is 15 residues. Germline V gene sequence: CDR1 SEHNR, CDR2 FQNEAQ (reference sequence). The chain's CDR3 is CASSLESWNTGELFF. As DNA, the CDR3 is TGTGCCAGCAGCTTAGAAAGCTGGAACACCGGGGAGCTGTTTTTT.

The J gene is TRBJ1-1, the V gene TRBV2; 7 bases map to TRBD1. CDR1 and CDR2 (germline): SNHLY, FYNNEI. There are 13 residues in the CDR3. V dropped 10 bases and J dropped 0; count of bases not matched to a gene: 5. This chain's CDR3 is CATRQGLNTEAFF. DNA of the CDR3: TGTGCCACCCGACAGGGCTTGAACACTGAAGCTTTCTTT.

In this sample, this clonotype turned up a few times. V gene TRBV4-1 combines with J gene TRBJ1-4; no definite D call. There are 16 residues in the CDR3. V gave up 1 base and J gave up 5 bases, with 14 bases separating them. Germline CDR1 reads MGHRA; CDR2 reads YSYEKL. This CDR3 reads CASSQVQPIWNEKLFF. The CDR3 DNA is TGCGCCAGCAGCCAAGTCCAGCCAATATGGAATGAAAAACTGTTTTTT.

This clonotype has a handful of counts. A clone one base away is much larger, so this may be a read error. This chain joins TRBV12-3 or TRBV12-4 and TRBJ1-1; TRBD1 might be the D (6 bases). This CDR3 contains 15 residues. The ends were cut back, 5 bases at V and 5 bases at J, with 18 bases in the middle. CDR3 sequence (DNA): TGTGCCAGCAGTCCGCATGGGACAATCGGGACTGAAGCTTTCTTT. Its translation: CASSPHGTIGTEAFF.

This clonotype has a count of ten or more. The chain is built from TRBV27 and TRBJ2-3, with TRBD1 matching 11 bases. V lost 2 bases, J lost 3 bases, and 1 base stayed unmatched. Germline lookup yields CDR1 MNHEY and CDR2 SMNVEV (reference sequence). The CDR3 is 15 residues long. DNA for the CDR3: TGTGCCAGCAGTTTAGGACAGGGGGCGACAGATACGCAGTATTTT. Translating it yields CASSLGQGATDTQYF.

This clonotype occurred many times. The chain combines TRBV2 with TRBJ2-2; D ambiguous. Germline CDR1 SNHLY, CDR2 FYNNEI. V lost 5 bases and J lost 4, with 11 bases in between. The length of the CDR3 is 14 residues. The CDR3 sequence: CASSRVLGTGELFF. CDR3 in DNA: TGTGCCAGCAGTCGAGTTCTGGGCACCGGGGAGCTGTTTTTT.

This clonotype was picked up a small number of times. J is TRBJ2-5 and V is TRBV11-2; 8 nucleotides match TRBD2. J lost 4 bases, V lost 3 bases, and 7 bases had no gene match. The CDR3 consists of 15 residues. Germline CDR1 and CDR2: SGHAT and FQNNGV. The CDR3 nucleotides are TGTGCCAGCAGCTTTTCCGAGGCGGGGGGAGAGACCCAGTACTTC. Translation gives CASSFSEAGGETQYF.

On this clonotype: Being one base from a much bigger clone, this may be a read error. The chain links TRBV11-3 to TRBJ2-2; 8 nucleotides line up with TRBD1. Germline loops: CDR1 SGHNT, CDR2 YENEEA. The CDR3 has 13 residues. This CDR3 reads CASSPRGPGEPFF. CDR3 in DNA: TGTGCCAGCAGCCCCAGGGGGCCCGGGGAGCCGTTTTTT.

In its sample, this clonotype was seen many times. The rearrangement joins TRBV28 to TRBJ2-2; 12 nucleotides line up with TRBD2. The J segment lost 5 bases and the V segment lost 1 base, leaving 2 bases of the junction unmatched. Germline values: CDR1 MDHEN, CDR2 SYDVKM. CDR3 length: 16 amino acids. The CDR3 sequence: CASSLYLAGGTGELFF. CDR3 DNA sequence: TGTGCCAGCAGTTTATATCTAGCGGGAGGGACCGGGGAGCTGTTTTTT.

This clonotype has a count of ten or more. The rearrangement uses TRBV30 and TRBJ2-3, with TRBD2 identical over 8 bases. This CDR3 contains 13 residues. Germline values: CDR1 GTSNPN, CDR2 SVGIG (reference sequence). J lost 7 bases, V lost 6 bases, and 9 bases had no gene match. The CDR3 DNA sequence: TGTGCCTGCGGGCGGGAGGCACAATATACGCAGTATTTT. Amino acids: CACGREAQYTQYF. The full variable domain, with the rest looked up from reference TRBV30 and TRBJ2-3, is SQTIHQWPATLVQPVGSPLSLECTVEGTSNPNLYWYRQAAGRGLQLLFYSVGIGQISSEVPQNLSASRPQDRQFILSSKKLLLSDSGFYLCACGREAQYTQYFGPGTRLTVL.

This clonotype was seen ten or more times. V gene TRBV7-2 combines with J gene TRBJ2-1; D possibly corresponds to TRBD2 (7 bases). There are 19 residues in the CDR3. V was trimmed by 4 bases and J by 0 bases, leaving 22 bases between them. Looked up from germline, CDR1 is SGHTA and CDR2 is FQGNSA. The CDR3 region is CASSYPGGGVTVSYNEQFF. CDR3 bases: TGTGCCAGCAGCTACCCTGGGGGGGGCGTAACGGTCTCCTACAATGAGCAGTTCTTC.

The chain combines TRBV29-1 with TRBJ1-5; no definite D call. This CDR3 is built from 12 residues. Germline values: CDR1 SQVTM, CDR2 ANQGSEA. Trimming stripped 4 bases from V and 4 bases from J, with 8 bases between. This CDR3 is CSVGSSNQPQHF. CDR3 nucleotide sequence: TGCAGCGTTGGGTCGTCTAATCAGCCCCAGCATTTT.

This clonotype showed up just a few times. The V call is TRBV27, the J call TRBJ1-5; no reliable D call. CDR1 MNHEY and CDR2 SMNVEV come from the germline V gene (reference sequence). The V end was cut by 7 bases, the J end by 5 bases, with 3 bases between. The CDR3 is 10 amino acids. CDR3 sequence reads: CASKDQPQHF. As DNA, the CDR3 is TGTGCCAGCAAGGATCAGCCCCAGCATTTT.

This clonotype has only a few counts. V gene TRBV5-1 combines with J gene TRBJ1-6; TRBD1 matches 9 bases. Germline V gene lookup returns CDR1 SGHRS and CDR2 YFSETQ. J gave up 6 bases and V 1 base, and 8 bases lay outside the gene matches. The length of the CDR3 is 17 residues. The CDR3, as DNA: TGCGCCAGCAGCTTGACGGACAGGGGAATTTTTAATTCACCCCTCCACTTT. Its protein is CASSLTDRGIFNSPLHF.

This clonotype was counted many times. The chain is built from TRBV4-1 and TRBJ2-7; D might be TRBD2 (6 bases). V lost 1 base and J lost 6, with 22 bases in between. From germline, CDR1 is MGHRA and CDR2 YSYEKL. CDR3 length equals 17 residues. CDR3 amino acids: CASSQVFRRERSCEQYF. The CDR3 DNA reads as TGCGCCAGCAGCCAAGTTTTTAGACGGGAGAGGTCTTGCGAGCAGTACTTC.